These 12 T cell receptor beta chains were all obtained from the same sample, sequenced in a study of OX40 agonist ivuxolimab in advanced cancers. The repertoire was sequenced with immunoSEQ multiplex PCR; TCRdb's copy has only in-frame clones and lacks some. This sample has some 30,000 clones, with roughly 90% found just once. The sequencing here drew on CD4+ or CD8+ T cells sorted from blood, taken in a trial of the OX40 agonist ivuxolimab. These receptors were taken from an adult with an advanced solid tumor such as melanoma, head and neck, liver or kidney cancer.

This chain links TRBV7-9 with TRBJ1-4; no clear D gene. V was pared by 4 bases and J by 8 bases, with 8 bases between. Germline lookup yields CDR1 SEHNR and CDR2 FQNEAQ (reference sequence). The CDR3 is 12 amino acids. CDR3 protein: CASSSLQEKLFF. CDR3 in DNA: TGTGCCAGCAGCTCCTTACAGGAAAAACTGTTTTTT.

V usage is TRBV5-1 and J usage is TRBJ2-3; 8 positions agree with TRBD1. The CDR3 length is 16 residues. Germline lookup yields CDR1 SGHRS and CDR2 YFSETQ. Trimming removed 3 bases from V and 2 bases from J; junction bases left unmatched: 8. The CDR3 DNA sequence: TGCGCCAGCAGCTCTTCCGGGACAGGCATCACAGATACGCAGTATTTT. Protein: CASSSSGTGITDTQYF.

In this sample, this clone is medium-sized. The chain carries TRBV4-3 and TRBJ2-1; D may be TRBD2 (6 bases). CDR1 is LGHNA, CDR2 YSLEER, per germline. V was pared by 4 bases and J by 7 bases, with 23 bases between. This CDR3 region has 17 residues. CDR3 bases: TGCGCCAGCAGCCGATTGACCGGGACTTTCCCCATAAATGAGCAGTTCTTC. Residues: CASSRLTGTFPINEQFF.

V usage is TRBV9 and J usage is TRBJ1-3, with a tentative D call TRBD1 (5 bases). Germline CDR1 reads SGDLS; CDR2 reads YYNGEE. Deletions cut 3 bases from V and 2 bases from J, with 12 bases between. The CDR3 consists of 15 residues. CDR3 coding DNA: TGTGCCAGCAGCGCCCAGGGCGGCCCTGGAAACACCATATATTTT. Amino acid sequence: CASSAQGGPGNTIYF.

The rearrangement uses TRBV2 and TRBJ2-1; D perhaps matches TRBD2 (5 bases). CDR3 length: 15 residues. CDR1 SNHLY and CDR2 FYNNEI come from the germline V gene. With 4 bases removed from V and 3 bases from J, the gap between germline ends came to 13 bases. The CDR3 protein is CASSVSASLYNEQFF. CDR3 nucleotides: TGTGCCAGCAGTGTTAGCGCCTCTCTCTACAATGAGCAGTTCTTC.

This chain links TRBV7-8 with TRBJ2-3, with 12 bases identical to TRBD2. Unmatched junction bases numbered 6, after V lost 3 bases and J lost 2 bases. The CDR3 is made up of 17 amino acids. Germline V gene lookup returns CDR1 SGHVS and CDR2 FQNEAQ. The CDR3 DNA sequence: TGTGCCAGCAGCTTCAGACTAGCGGGAGCCCTCACAGATACGCAGTATTTT. This sequence encodes CASSFRLAGALTDTQYF.

The gene calls are TRBV9 and TRBJ1-2; D perhaps matches TRBD1 (5 bases). There are 14 residues in the CDR3. CDR1 and CDR2 (germline): SGDLS, YYNGEE. V was cut by 0 bases and J by 8 bases, with 14 bases left in between. The CDR3 loop reads CASSVVAGDLGYTF. CDR3 bases: TGTGCCAGCAGCGTAGTGGCCGGGGACTTGGGCTACACCTTC.

The gene calls are TRBV28 and TRBJ1-5, with D perhaps TRBD1 (5 bases). The CDR3 has 15 amino acids. V lost 5 bases and J 4 bases, leaving 15 bases between the germline ends. The V gene's germline CDR1 is MDHEN and CDR2 SYDVKM. The DNA for the CDR3 is TGTGCCAGCAGTCTCTTCCGGGGCGCTAATCAGCCCCAGCATTTT. It encodes CASSLFRGANQPQHF.

The table lists this clone with a few counts. This sequence joins TRBV7-8 and TRBJ2-3; D gene uncertain. From germline, CDR1 is SGHVS and CDR2 FQNEAQ. V was clipped by 1 base and J by 10 bases, with 24 bases between them. This CDR3 contains 17 residues. The CDR3 loop is CASSLVLGEVRSHAQYF. In DNA, the CDR3 is TGTGCCAGCAGCTTAGTTCTGGGTGAAGTGAGATCCCACGCGCAGTATTTT.

The chain uses TRBV6-5 and TRBJ1-5, with D possibly matching TRBD1 (5 bases). V shed 4 bases and J shed 6 bases, with 13 bases lying between them. The germline V gene has CDR1 MNHEY and CDR2 SVGAGI. The CDR3 loop spans 14 amino acids. CDR3 region: CASSSLSGFQPQHF. As DNA, the CDR3 is TGTGCCAGCAGTTCCCTTTCAGGGTTTCAGCCCCAGCATTTT.

The table lists this clone with a few counts. The chain carries TRBV4-2 and TRBJ2-2; no clear D gene. With 3 bases removed from V and 4 bases from J, the gap between germline ends came to 6 bases. CDR1 and CDR2 (germline): LGHNA, YNFKEQ. The CDR3 is 13 amino acids. CDR3 region: CASSQSSTGELFF. Here the CDR3 DNA reads TGTGCCAGCAGCCAGTCCTCCACCGGGGAGCTGTTTTTT.

The CDR3: CASSYQGLNGYTF. The CDR3 bases are TGTGCCAGCAGCTACCAGGGGCTGAATGGCTACACCTTC. This rearrangement joins TRBV6-1 to TRBJ1-2; D might be TRBD1 (6 bases). The length of the CDR3 is 13 residues. With 6 bases removed from V and 6 bases from J, the gap between germline ends came to 14 bases. Germline V lookup: CDR1 MNHNS, CDR2 SASEGT.